This T cell receptor beta chain was identified during a study of regulatory T cells in long-lasting Graves disease. Findings and caveats of the study: Favoring TRBV28, TRBJ1-2 and TRBJ2-5 was a feature seen in persistent disease.

Germline CDR1 and CDR2: SEHNR and FQNEAQ (reference sequence). Deletions cut 7 bases from V and 5 bases from J, with 14 bases between. CDR3 length: 13 residues. This clonotype was observed a handful of times. Its antigen is still unknown. Specified time point: persistent/refractory GD, antithyroid drugs over 5 years with positive TRAb. From RNA extracted from PBMCs, the TCR library was made. The diagnosis of Graves' disease used American Thyroid Association guidelines. Researchers made TCR beta libraries by using iRepertoire HTBI primers and running Arm-PCR on CDR3 regions. TCRdb fed the multiplex PCR reads into MiXCR, producing one record per CDR3 protein. Here the sample spans around 430,000 distinct CDR3 sequences, 20% to 25% being singletons.

The TCR comes from a female donor with Graves disease. The V gene is TRBV7-9, the J gene TRBJ1-2; D unresolved. The sequenced sample was peripheral blood mononuclear cells (PBMCs), obtained when the disease was refractory, from a patient treated with antithyroid drugs. The DNA of the CDR3 is TGTGCCAGCACCTCCAACTCGGGGTATGGCTACACCTTC. This sequence encodes CASTSNSGYGYTF. Full variable domain (remainder filled in from reference TRBV7-9 and TRBJ1-2): DTGVSQNPRHKITKRGQNVTFRCDPISEHNRLYWYRQTLGQGPEFLTYFQNEAQLEKSRLLSDRFSAERPKGSFSTLEIQRTEQGDSAMYLCASTSNSGYGYTFGSGTRLTVV.